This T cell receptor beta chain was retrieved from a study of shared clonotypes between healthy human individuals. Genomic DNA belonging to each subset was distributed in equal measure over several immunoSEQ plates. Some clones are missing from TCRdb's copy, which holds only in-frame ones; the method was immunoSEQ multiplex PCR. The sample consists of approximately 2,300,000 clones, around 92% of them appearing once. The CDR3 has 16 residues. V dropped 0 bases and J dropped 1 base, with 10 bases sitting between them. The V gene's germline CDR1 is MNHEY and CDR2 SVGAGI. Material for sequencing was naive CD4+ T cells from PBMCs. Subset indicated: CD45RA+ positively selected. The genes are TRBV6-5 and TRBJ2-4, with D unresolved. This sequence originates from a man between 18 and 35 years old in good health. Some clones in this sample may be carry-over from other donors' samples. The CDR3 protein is CASSYSAKLAKNIQYF. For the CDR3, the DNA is TGTGCCAGCAGTTACTCGGCAAAGCTGGCCAAAAACATTCAGTACTTC.